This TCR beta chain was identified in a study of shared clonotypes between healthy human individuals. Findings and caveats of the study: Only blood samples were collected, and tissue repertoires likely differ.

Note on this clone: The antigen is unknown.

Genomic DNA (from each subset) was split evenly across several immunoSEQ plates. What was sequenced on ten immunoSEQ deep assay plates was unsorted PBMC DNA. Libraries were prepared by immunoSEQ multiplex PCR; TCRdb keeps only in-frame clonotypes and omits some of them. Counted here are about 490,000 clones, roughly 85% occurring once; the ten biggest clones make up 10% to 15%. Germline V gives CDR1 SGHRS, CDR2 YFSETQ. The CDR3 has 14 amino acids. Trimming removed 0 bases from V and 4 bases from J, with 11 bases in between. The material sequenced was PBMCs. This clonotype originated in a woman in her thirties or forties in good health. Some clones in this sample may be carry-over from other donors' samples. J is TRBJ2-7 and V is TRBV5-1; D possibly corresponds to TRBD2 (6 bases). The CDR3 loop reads CASSLERARYEQYF. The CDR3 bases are TGCGCCAGCAGCTTGGAGCGGGCTCGTTACGAGCAGTACTTC. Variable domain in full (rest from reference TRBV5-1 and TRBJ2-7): KAGVTQTPRYLIKTRGQQVTLSCSPISGHRSVSWYQQTPGQGLQFLFEYFSETQRNKGNFPGRFSGRQFSNSRSEMNVSTLELGDSALYLCASSLERARYEQYFGPGTRLTVT.